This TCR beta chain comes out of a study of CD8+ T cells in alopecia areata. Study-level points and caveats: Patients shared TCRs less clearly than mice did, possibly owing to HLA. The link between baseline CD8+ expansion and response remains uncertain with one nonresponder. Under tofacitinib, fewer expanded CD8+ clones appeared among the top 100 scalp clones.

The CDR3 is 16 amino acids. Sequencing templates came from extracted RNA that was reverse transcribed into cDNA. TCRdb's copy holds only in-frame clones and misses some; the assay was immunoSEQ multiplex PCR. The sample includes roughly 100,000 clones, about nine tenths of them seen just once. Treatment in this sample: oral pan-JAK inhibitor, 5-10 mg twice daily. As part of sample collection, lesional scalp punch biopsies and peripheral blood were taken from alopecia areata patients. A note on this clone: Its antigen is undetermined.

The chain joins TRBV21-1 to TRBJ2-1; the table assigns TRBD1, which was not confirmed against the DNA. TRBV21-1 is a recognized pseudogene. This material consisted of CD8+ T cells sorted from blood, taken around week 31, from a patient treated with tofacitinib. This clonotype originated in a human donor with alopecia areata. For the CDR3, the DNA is TGTGCCAGCAGCAAAGTGGGGACAGAAGAGTACAATGAGCAGTTCTTC. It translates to CASSKVGTEEYNEQFF.